This record looks at one T cell receptor (beta chain) sequence and its context. Its matching antigen is unknown. The data stem from a study of T cell responses to AZD1222 COVID-19 vaccine. This CDR3 contains 14 residues. V was trimmed by 6 bases and J by 5 bases, leaving 17 bases between them. Germline CDR1 SGHAT, CDR2 FQNNGV. Repertoires were generated with immunoSEQ multiplex PCR, while TCRdb's copy carries only in-frame clones and drops some. The profile covers around 150,000 clones, with just over 90% appearing a single time and roughly 1.2% taken by the ten largest. Notes on the study in general: Spike-specific TCR breadth rose after two AZD1222 doses, and depth rose as well. Baseline seropositives among AZD1222 recipients totaled only 6 or 7. Nearly half of the spike-specific TCRs reportedly recognize variant regions that carry no mutations.

This sequence originates from an adult who received the AZD1222 COVID-19 vaccine. The specimen was peripheral blood, collected 28 days after the second AZD1222 dose. The rearrangement links TRBV11-2 to TRBJ2-7; D perhaps matches TRBD2 (6 bases). In DNA, the CDR3 is TGTGCCAGCAGACCGGGACTGCGGGCCCACGAGCAGTACTTC. Its protein product is CASRPGLRAHEQYF.